The 25 T cell receptor beta chains below all came from one sample that was sequenced in a study of T cells in Graves' hyperthyroidism and ophthalmopathy. TCR beta CDR3 sequences were amplified from RNA transcripts. HTBI primers were used for first-round RT-PCR of the TCR CDR3. TCRdb called the multiplex PCR reads again in MiXCR, with one record for every CDR3 protein. The sample carries 560,000 or so distinct CDR3 sequences, around 20% recorded once. Sequencing used blood. These receptors all stem from a man aged 35-49 years with Graves' ophthalmopathy.

In this sample, this clonotype turned up a few times. The CDR3 protein is CASSTGRDLGEAFF. CDR3 in DNA: TGTGCCAGTAGTACCGGCAGGGACCTGGGGGAAGCTTTCTTT. The chain carries TRBV19 and TRBJ1-1; D might be TRBD1 (5 bases). The germline V and J ends were trimmed by 4 bases and 8 bases, with 17 bases remaining between them. Germline loops: CDR1 LNHDA, CDR2 SQIVND (reference sequence). The CDR3 runs 14 residues.

This clonotype turned up a few times. This rearrangement joins TRBV27 to TRBJ2-7, with 11 positions matching TRBD2. CDR3 length: 17 amino acids. J was trimmed by 2 bases and V by 5 bases; bases with no gene match: 11. The germline gives CDR1 MNHEY, CDR2 SMNVEV (reference sequence). This CDR3 reads CASSPKLPGLAAYEQYF. DNA for the CDR3: TGTGCCAGCAGTCCCAAGCTTCCGGGACTAGCGGCCTACGAGCAGTACTTC.

This clonotype was counted many times. CDR3 nucleotide sequence: TGTGCCAGCAGCTTAGCGCTAACGGCAGTGGGACTCCCGGACACCGGGGAGCTGTTTTTT. This codes for CASSLALTAVGLPDTGELFF. The rearrangement joins TRBV7-2 to TRBJ2-2; D might be TRBD2 (6 bases). The V gene's germline CDR1 is SGHTA and CDR2 FQGNSA. This CDR3 has 20 residues. The ends were cut back, 0 bases at V and 3 bases at J, with 23 bases in the middle. Combining the CDR3 with reference TRBV7-2 and TRBJ2-2 gives the whole variable domain GAGVSQSPSNKVTEKGKDVELRCDPISGHTALYWYRQSLGQGLEFLIYFQGNSAPDKSGLPSDRFSAERTGGSVSTLTIQRTQQEDSAVYLCASSLALTAVGLPDTGELFFGEGSRLTVL.

This clonotype was seen ten or more times. The chain carries TRBV7-3 and TRBJ2-3, with 11 bases identical to TRBD2. CDR1 SGHTA and CDR2 FQGTGA come from the germline V gene. The CDR3 has 17 residues. With 6 bases clipped from V and 2 bases from J, the junction kept 10 bases outside the gene matches. The CDR3 protein is CASSDTGTSGITDTQYF. The CDR3 DNA is TGTGCCAGCAGTGACACCGGGACTAGCGGAATCACAGATACGCAGTATTTT.

This clonotype appeared once. A much larger clone lies one base from this, so it may be a read error. The rearrangement joins TRBV28 to TRBJ2-3; D may correspond to TRBD1 or TRBD2 (5 bases each). The CDR3 runs 15 residues. Trimming removed 4 bases at V and 10 bases at J, with 21 bases between. From germline, CDR1 is MDHEN and CDR2 SYDVKM. The CDR3 sequence is CASSSPTLRGNPQYF. For the CDR3, the DNA is TGTGCCAGCAGTTCTCCCACGTTGAGGGGAAATCCGCAGTATTTT.

The chain uses TRBV10-3 and TRBJ1-1, with D possibly matching TRBD1 (6 bases). Germline loops: CDR1 ENHRY, CDR2 SYGVKD. Trimming removed 2 bases at V and 3 bases at J, with 16 bases between. This CDR3 is 16 amino acids long. DNA of the CDR3: TGTGCCATCAGTGAGGGGACATCGGGGCGAGACACTGAAGCTTTCTTT. It is translated as CAISEGTSGRDTEAFF.

This clonotype was seen at least ten times. V gene TRBV7-2 combines with J gene TRBJ2-7, with D perhaps TRBD2 (7 bases). CDR1 and CDR2 (germline): SGHTA, FQGNSA. CDR3 length: 18 amino acids. Trimming took off 5 bases at V and 5 bases at J, with 28 bases between the two ends. The CDR3, as DNA: TGTGCCAGCAGCGCGTCCTGGGACGGCGGGAGAGGGGGACACGAGCAGTACTTC. Its protein product is CASSASWDGGRGGHEQYF.

This clonotype was seen many times. This chain uses TRBV2 with TRBJ1-2; D ambiguous. The CDR3 totals 12 residues. Trimming pared 4 bases from V and 13 bases from J, leaving 16 bases between. CDR1 is SNHLY, CDR2 FYNNEI, per germline. CDR3 bases: TGTGCCAGCAGTGTGGGCCTTATAAGTGTCACCTTC. It yields the protein CASSVGLISVTF.

J is TRBJ1-1 and V is TRBV12-3 or TRBV12-4, with no clear D. CDR3 length: 14 amino acids. Trimming cost V 5 bases and J 3 bases, with 13 bases left between them. The CDR3, as DNA: TGTGCCAGCAGTGTGACAAGGGTTCACACTGAAGCTTTCTTT. Amino acid sequence: CASSVTRVHTEAFF.

This clonotype appeared many times. The V call is TRBV3-1, the J call TRBJ2-1, with D possibly being TRBD1 (6 bases). The germline V gene has CDR1 LGHDT and CDR2 YNNKEL (reference sequence). Trimming cost V 1 base and J 7 bases, with 17 bases left between them. CDR3 length: 16 amino acids. DNA of the CDR3: TGTGCCAGCAGCCAAGTCGGCAGGGGACAATGGAATGAGCAGTTCTTC. Translated: CASSQVGRGQWNEQFF.

The J gene is TRBJ1-2, the V gene TRBV28; tentatively, D is TRBD1 (6 bases). The CDR3 is 14 residues long. CDR1 MDHEN and CDR2 SYDVKM come from the germline V gene. V lost 6 bases, J lost 7 bases, and 18 bases lay in between. In DNA form, the CDR3 reads TGTGCCAGCAGGTTCCCCGGGGGCCTTTCTGGCTACACCTTC. Amino acid sequence: CASRFPGGLSGYTF.

With respect to this clonotype: A clone one base away is much larger, so this may be a read error. J is TRBJ2-7 and V is TRBV20-1; the D gene is possibly TRBD1 (5 bases). The CDR3 totals 11 residues. V was shortened by 3 bases and J by 3 bases, with 6 bases between the two germline ends. CDR1 and CDR2 from the germline V gene are DFQATT and SNEGSKA (reference sequence). As DNA, the CDR3 is TGCAGTGCTAGTCAGGGCTACGAGCAGTACTTC. This codes for CSASQGYEQYF.

This clonotype has a handful of counts. The chain couples TRBV5-4 to TRBJ2-2; D may be TRBD2 (5 bases). The CDR3 runs to 13 residues. Germline CDR1 SGHNT, CDR2 YYREEE (reference sequence). The germline V and J ends were trimmed by 4 bases and 4 bases, with 8 bases remaining between them. In nucleotides, the CDR3 is TGTGCCAGCAGCCGGACTTCCACCGGGGAGCTGTTTTTT. Amino acid sequence: CASSRTSTGELFF.

The sample holds a few counts of this clonotype. This chain uses TRBV5-1 with TRBJ1-2; D is unclear. V was pared by 5 bases and J by 5 bases, with 10 bases between. This CDR3 is built from 12 residues. Germline lookup yields CDR1 SGHRS and CDR2 YFSETQ. The CDR3 DNA follows: TGCGCCAGCAGACCAGGCGAGTATGGCTACACCTTC. It specifies CASRPGEYGYTF. The complete variable domain, with remaining parts taken from reference TRBV5-1 and TRBJ1-2, reads KAGVTQTPRYLIKTRGQQVTLSCSPISGHRSVSWYQQTPGQGLQFLFEYFSETQRNKGNFPGRFSGRQFSNSRSEMNVSTLELGDSALYLCASRPGEYGYTFGSGTRLTVV.

The rearrangement joins TRBV5-6 to TRBJ1-2; TRBD1 agrees at 8 bases. With V trimmed by 4 bases and J by 0 bases, 11 bases remained unmatched. CDR3 length equals 17 residues. The germline gives CDR1 SGHDT, CDR2 YYEEEE. The chain's CDR3 is CASSIKGQGRANYGYTF. The CDR3 nucleotides read TGTGCCAGCAGCATAAAAGGACAGGGACGAGCTAACTATGGCTACACCTTC. Variable domain in full (rest from reference TRBV5-6 and TRBJ1-2): DAGVTQSPTHLIKTRGQQVTLRCSPKSGHDTVSWYQQALGQGPQFIFQYYEEEERQRGNFPDRFSGHQFPNYSSELNVNALLLGDSALYLCASSIKGQGRANYGYTFGSGTRLTVV.

The rearrangement joins TRBV5-6 to TRBJ2-1; D call uncertain. Germline CDR1 reads SGHDT; CDR2 reads YYEEEE. There are 14 residues in the CDR3. V dropped 4 bases and J dropped 5 bases, with 13 bases sitting between them. The CDR3 is CASSTRNRNNEQFF. CDR3 coding DNA: TGTGCCAGCAGCACTCGGAACAGAAACAATGAGCAGTTCTTC.

This clonotype was seen more than once but under ten times. The chain employs TRBV12-3 or TRBV12-4 and TRBJ1-4, with a possible D match to TRBD1 (5 bases). The CDR3 spans 13 residues. The ends were cut back, 6 bases at V and 8 bases at J, with 13 bases in the middle. The CDR3 sequence: CASRGGGIEKLFF. The CDR3 bases are TGTGCCAGCAGGGGGGGGGGGATCGAAAAACTGTTTTTT.

The chain employs TRBV7-3 and TRBJ2-2, with a possible D match to TRBD2 (6 bases). V gave up 1 base and J gave up 6 bases, with 24 bases separating them. Germline lookup yields CDR1 SGHTA and CDR2 FQGTGA. The CDR3 totals 19 residues. DNA for the CDR3: TGTGCCAGCAGCTTAATACGGGGGTGGGAGGCCCAAGGTGCCGGGGAGCTGTTTTTT. Its protein product is CASSLIRGWEAQGAGELFF.

This clonotype was counted at least ten times. The chain has TRBV11-3 and TRBJ2-1, with 8 bases identical to TRBD1. This CDR3 region has 15 residues. Germline V gene data show CDR1 as SGHNT and CDR2 as YENEEA. The V gene end was trimmed by 5 bases and the J gene end by 6 bases; junction bases not matched to a gene: 9. DNA for the CDR3: TGTGCCAGCAGCCCCAGGGGACAGGCCTTCAATGAGCAGTTCTTC. It is translated as CASSPRGQAFNEQFF. Full variable domain (outside the CDR3, taken from reference TRBV11-3 and TRBJ2-1): EAGVVQSPRYKIIEKKQPVAFWCNPISGHNTLYWYLQNLGQGPELLIRYENEEAVDDSQLPKDRFSAERLKGVDSTLKIQPAELGDSAVYLCASSPRGQAFNEQFFGPGTRLTVL.

The gene calls are TRBV7-3 and TRBJ1-1; TRBD1 might be the D (6 bases). V shed 5 bases and J shed 0 bases, with 13 bases lying between them. CDR3 length equals 15 residues. Germline V gene data show CDR1 as SGHTA and CDR2 as FQGTGA. The CDR3 here is CASSVGQGMNTEAFF. In nucleotides, the CDR3 is TGTGCCAGCAGCGTGGGTCAGGGGATGAACACTGAAGCTTTCTTT.

This clonotype occurred many times. The chain recombines TRBV7-8 with TRBJ2-5; 11 nucleotides match TRBD2. CDR1 is SGHVS and CDR2 is FQNEAQ in the germline V gene. Germline trimming cut 1 base from V and 4 bases from J; bases unmatched to any gene: 2. This CDR3 contains 15 residues. The CDR3 sequence: CASSLVAGGGETQYF. Written as DNA, the CDR3 is TGTGCCAGCAGCTTAGTAGCGGGAGGGGGAGAGACCCAGTACTTC.

This clonotype was found many times. V is TRBV24-1 and J is TRBJ1-1; the D is unclear. V was shortened by 5 bases and J by 5 bases, with 17 bases between the two germline ends. CDR1 is KGHDR, CDR2 SFDVKD, per germline. CDR3 size: 15 residues. CDR3 loop: CATSAGQDSGTEAFF. The CDR3 DNA reads TGTGCCACCAGTGCTGGTCAGGATAGTGGGACTGAAGCTTTCTTT.

The sample holds a few counts of this clonotype. The chain has TRBV27 and TRBJ1-3, with D uncertain. V gave up 8 bases and J gave up 0 bases, with 11 bases separating them. Germline V gene data show CDR1 as MNHEY and CDR2 as SMNVEV (reference sequence). The CDR3 consists of 14 residues. Here the CDR3 DNA reads TGTGCCAGCGGCCCGGGCGTCTCTGGAAACACCATATATTTT. Amino acid sequence: CASGPGVSGNTIYF.

This clonotype came up many times. The gene calls are TRBV4-1 and TRBJ2-3, with TRBD2 matching 9 bases. Trimming removed 0 bases from V and 4 bases from J; junction bases left unmatched: 2. This CDR3 comprises 15 residues. Germline-derived CDR1 and CDR2 are MGHRA and YSYEKL. CDR3 coding DNA: TGCGCCAGCAGCCAAGATGGCGGGAGGGCAGATACGCAGTATTTT. It is translated as CASSQDGGRADTQYF.

This clonotype was seen at least ten times. The rearrangement links TRBV2 to TRBJ2-2; TRBD1 might be the D (5 bases). The V and J ends lost 6 bases and 1 base respectively, with 24 bases between them. Germline V CDR1 and CDR2: SNHLY, FYNNEI. The CDR3 is 19 amino acids. CDR3 DNA: TGTGCCAGCAGGGCCTTATATGGAATCGGACAAGGGAACACCGGGGAGCTGTTTTTT. Its translation: CASRALYGIGQGNTGELFF.